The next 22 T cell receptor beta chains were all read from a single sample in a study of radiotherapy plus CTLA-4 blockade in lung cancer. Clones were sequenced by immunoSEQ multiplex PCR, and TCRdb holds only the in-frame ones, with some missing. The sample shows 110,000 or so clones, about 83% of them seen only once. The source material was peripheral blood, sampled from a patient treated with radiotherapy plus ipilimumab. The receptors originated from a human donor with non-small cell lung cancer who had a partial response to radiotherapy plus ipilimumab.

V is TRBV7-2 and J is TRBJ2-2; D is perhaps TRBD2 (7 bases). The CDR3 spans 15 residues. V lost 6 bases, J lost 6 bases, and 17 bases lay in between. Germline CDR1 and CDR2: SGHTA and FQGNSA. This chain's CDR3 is CASRFQGGGSGELFF. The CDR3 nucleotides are TGTGCCAGCAGGTTCCAAGGGGGGGGGTCCGGGGAGCTGTTTTTT.

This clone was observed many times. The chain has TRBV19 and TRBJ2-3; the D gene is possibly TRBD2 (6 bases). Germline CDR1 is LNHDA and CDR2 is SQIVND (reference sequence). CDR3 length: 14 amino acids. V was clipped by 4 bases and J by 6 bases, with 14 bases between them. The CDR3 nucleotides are TGTGCCAGTAGTAACGGGAGCCCGGGGGATACGCAGTATTTT. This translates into CASSNGSPGDTQYF. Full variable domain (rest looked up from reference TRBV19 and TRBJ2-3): DGGITQSPKYLFRKEGQNVTLSCEQNLNHDAMYWYRQDPGQGLRLIYYSQIVNDFQKGDIAEGYSVSREKKESFPLTVTSAQKNPTAFYLCASSNGSPGDTQYFGPGTRLTVL.

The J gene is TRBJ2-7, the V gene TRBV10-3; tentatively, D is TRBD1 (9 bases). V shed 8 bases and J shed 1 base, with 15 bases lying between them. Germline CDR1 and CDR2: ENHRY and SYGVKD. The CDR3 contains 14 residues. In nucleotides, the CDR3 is TGTGCCATCCGGGAGGGGACAGGGTCCTACGAGCAGTACTTC. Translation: CAIREGTGSYEQYF.

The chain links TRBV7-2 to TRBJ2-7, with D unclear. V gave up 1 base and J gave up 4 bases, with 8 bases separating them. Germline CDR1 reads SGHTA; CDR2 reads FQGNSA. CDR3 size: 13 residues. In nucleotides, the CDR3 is TGTGCCAGCAGCTTAGACACCGGGTACGAGCAGTACGTC. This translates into CASSLDTGYEQYV.

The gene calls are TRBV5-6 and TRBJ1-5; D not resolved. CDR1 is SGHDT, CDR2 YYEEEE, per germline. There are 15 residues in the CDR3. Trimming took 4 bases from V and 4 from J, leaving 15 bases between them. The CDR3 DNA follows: TGTGCCAGCAGCCTAAGACACGGAGGGAATCAGCCCCAGCATTTT. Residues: CASSLRHGGNQPQHF.

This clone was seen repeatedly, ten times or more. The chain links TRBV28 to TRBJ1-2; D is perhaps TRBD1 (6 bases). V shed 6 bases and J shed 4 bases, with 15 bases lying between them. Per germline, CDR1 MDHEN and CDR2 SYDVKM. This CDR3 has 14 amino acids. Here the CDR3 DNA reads TGTGCCAGCAGGGGGCGGACAGAAGTCTATGGCTACACCTTC. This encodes CASRGRTEVYGYTF.

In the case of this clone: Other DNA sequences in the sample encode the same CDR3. The CDR3 DNA sequence: TGTGCCAGCAGCCAAGTGGTGGACAGTCTAGCCAAAAACATTCAGTACTTC. Its translation is CASSQVVDSLAKNIQYF. The chain combines TRBV4-2 with TRBJ2-4; TRBD1 might be the D (6 bases). Trimming left V 1 base short and J 0 bases short, with 13 bases between. CDR1 and CDR2 from the germline V gene are LGHNA and YNFKEQ. The CDR3 is 17 residues long.

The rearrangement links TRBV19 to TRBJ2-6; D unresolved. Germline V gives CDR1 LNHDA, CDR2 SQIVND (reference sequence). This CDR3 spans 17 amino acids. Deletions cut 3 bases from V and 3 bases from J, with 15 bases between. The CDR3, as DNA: TGTGCCAGTAGTATGGGTACAGCCCTCTATGGGGCCAACGTCCTGACTTTC. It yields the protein CASSMGTALYGANVLTF.

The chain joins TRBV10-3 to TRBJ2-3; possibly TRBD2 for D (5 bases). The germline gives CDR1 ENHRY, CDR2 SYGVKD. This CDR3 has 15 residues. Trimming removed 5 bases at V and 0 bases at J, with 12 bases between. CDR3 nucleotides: TGTGCCATCAGTCCCGGCGGGTGGAGCACAGATACGCAGTATTTT. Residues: CAISPGGWSTDTQYF.

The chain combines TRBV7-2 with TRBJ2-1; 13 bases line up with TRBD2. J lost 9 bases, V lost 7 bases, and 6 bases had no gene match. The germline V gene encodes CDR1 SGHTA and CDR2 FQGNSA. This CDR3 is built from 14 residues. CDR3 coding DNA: TGTGCCAGCACAGGACTAGCGGGAGACCGTGAGCAGTTCTTC. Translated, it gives CASTGLAGDREQFF.

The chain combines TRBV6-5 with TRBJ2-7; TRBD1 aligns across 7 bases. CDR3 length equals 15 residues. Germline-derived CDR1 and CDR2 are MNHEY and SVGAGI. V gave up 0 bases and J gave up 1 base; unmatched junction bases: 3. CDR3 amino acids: CASSYSAGGSYEQYF. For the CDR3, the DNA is TGTGCCAGCAGTTACTCGGCAGGGGGATCCTACGAGCAGTACTTC.

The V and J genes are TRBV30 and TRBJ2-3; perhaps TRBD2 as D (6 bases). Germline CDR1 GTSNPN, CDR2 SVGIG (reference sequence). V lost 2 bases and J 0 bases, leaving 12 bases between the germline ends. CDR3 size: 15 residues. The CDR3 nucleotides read TGTGCCTGGAGTACCGCGGGACTTAGCACAGATACGCAGTATTTT. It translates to CAWSTAGLSTDTQYF.

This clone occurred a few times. CDR3 bases: TGTGCCAGCAGCCAAGAAGGTATTAGCGGGACGGTCTTCTTC. Protein sequence: CASSQEGISGTVFF. The chain employs TRBV11-1 and TRBJ2-1; 8 positions agree with TRBD2. The germline V gene encodes CDR1 SGHAT and CDR2 FQDESV (reference sequence). There are 14 residues in the CDR3. V was pared by 5 bases and J by 16 bases, with 16 bases of the junction left unmatched.

The CDR3 region has the DNA TGTGCCAGCAGTTCTCCAAGGCGGGAGGCCTACGAGCAGTACTTC. Its translation is CASSSPRREAYEQYF. The J gene is TRBJ2-7, the V gene TRBV28; the match to TRBD2 covers 8 bases. V was pared by 4 bases and J by 2 bases, with 7 bases of the junction left unmatched. Germline loops: CDR1 MDHEN, CDR2 SYDVKM. This CDR3 region has 15 residues.

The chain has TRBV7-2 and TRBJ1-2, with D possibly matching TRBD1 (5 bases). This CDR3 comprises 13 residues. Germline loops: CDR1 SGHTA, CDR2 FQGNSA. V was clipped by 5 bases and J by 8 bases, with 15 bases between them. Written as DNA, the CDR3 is TGTGCCAGCAGCATATTGGGGGGGAGCGGCTACACCTTC. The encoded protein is CASSILGGSGYTF.

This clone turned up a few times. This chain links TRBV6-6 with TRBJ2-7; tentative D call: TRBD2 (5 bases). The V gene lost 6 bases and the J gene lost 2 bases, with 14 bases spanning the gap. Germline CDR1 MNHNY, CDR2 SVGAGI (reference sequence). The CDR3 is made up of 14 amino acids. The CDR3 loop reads CASSVGTGAYEQYF. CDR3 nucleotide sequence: TGTGCCAGCAGCGTCGGAACCGGGGCCTACGAGCAGTACTTC.

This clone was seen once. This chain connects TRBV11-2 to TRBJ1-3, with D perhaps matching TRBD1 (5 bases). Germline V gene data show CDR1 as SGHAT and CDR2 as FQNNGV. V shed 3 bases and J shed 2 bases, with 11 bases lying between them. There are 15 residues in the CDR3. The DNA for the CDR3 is TGTGCCAGCAGCTTTCAGGGTGTGCCTGGAAACACCATATATTTT. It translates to CASSFQGVPGNTIYF.

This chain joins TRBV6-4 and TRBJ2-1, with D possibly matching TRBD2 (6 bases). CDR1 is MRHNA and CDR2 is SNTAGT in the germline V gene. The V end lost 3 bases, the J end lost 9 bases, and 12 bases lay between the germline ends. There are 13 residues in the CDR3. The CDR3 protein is CASSDGSAGEQFF. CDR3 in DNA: TGTGCCAGCAGTGATGGGTCAGCGGGTGAGCAGTTCTTC.

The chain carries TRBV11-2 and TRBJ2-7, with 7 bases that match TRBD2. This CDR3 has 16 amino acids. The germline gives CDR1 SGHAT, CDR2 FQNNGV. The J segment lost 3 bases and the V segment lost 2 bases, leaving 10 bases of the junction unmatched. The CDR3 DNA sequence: TGTGCCAGCAGCTTAAACGGGCTAGCGGATTTCTACGAGCAGTACTTC. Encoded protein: CASSLNGLADFYEQYF.

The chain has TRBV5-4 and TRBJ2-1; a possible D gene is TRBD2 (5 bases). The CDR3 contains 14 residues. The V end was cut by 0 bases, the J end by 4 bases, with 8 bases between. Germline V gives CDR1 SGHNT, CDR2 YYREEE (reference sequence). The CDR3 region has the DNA TGTGCCAGCAGCTTGGTCGGGAAGTACAATGAGCAGTTCTTC. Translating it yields CASSLVGKYNEQFF.

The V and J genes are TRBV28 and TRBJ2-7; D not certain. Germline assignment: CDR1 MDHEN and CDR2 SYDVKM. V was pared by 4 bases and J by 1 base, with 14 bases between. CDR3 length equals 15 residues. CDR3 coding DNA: TGTGCCAGCAGTTCCTCCCCGGGTCGGTCCTACGAGCAGTACGTC. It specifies CASSSSPGRSYEQYV.

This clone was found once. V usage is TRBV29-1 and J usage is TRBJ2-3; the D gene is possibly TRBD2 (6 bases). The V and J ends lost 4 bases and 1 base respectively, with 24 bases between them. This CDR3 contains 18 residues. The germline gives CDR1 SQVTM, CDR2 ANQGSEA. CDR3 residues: CSVVSTGVVIVGTDTQYF. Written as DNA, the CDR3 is TGCAGCGTTGTGTCTACGGGAGTAGTTATCGTGGGCACAGATACGCAGTATTTT.